The entry below describes one T cell receptor beta chain. The target antigen is unknown. This specimen comes from a study of cytotoxic CD8 clonotypes in ibrutinib-treated CLL. Study-level findings and limits: Sampling time points were not equivalent between sustained-remission and progressing patients.

With 6 bases removed from V and 8 bases from J, the gap between germline ends came to 12 bases. The length of the CDR3 is 12 residues. Germline values: CDR1 SGHNT, CDR2 YENEEA. Measured with immunoSEQ multiplex PCR; TCRdb has only the in-frame clones, and not every one. Of a few hundred thousand clones listed, 70% are singletons. This receptor was obtained from a human donor with chronic lymphocytic leukemia. The sample consisted of PBMCs, taken after 24 months of ibrutinib treatment. The gene calls are TRBV11-3 and TRBJ2-3, with D possibly TRBD1 on 6 matching bases. The CDR3 nucleotides read TGTGCCAGCAGTCCCGCCAGGGGTACGCAGTATTTT. It encodes CASSPARGTQYF.